This TCR beta chain emerged from a study of cytomegalovirus exposure and HLA in healthy donors (TCRdb year 2017). Broadly, across the study: In an earlier analysis of under 600 of the donors, 250 to 350 Gb of sequence data and 120 million or so unique TCR beta sequences from about 190 million T cells were reported. Using immunosequencing, the study profiled T cell repertoires from some 670 subjects and related those repertoires to cytomegalovirus serostatus. Among 300 to 450 genotyped donors of the cohort, an average of roughly 240,000 unique TCR beta nucleotide sequences were sequenced per donor, 15% to 20% of them non-productive. The later analysis used no new phenotypic data to find candidate immune exposures, relying instead on TCR beta sequences and their occurrence across donors. In a later analysis, previously published TCR beta repertoires from 500 to 750 donors were re-analyzed and high-resolution HLA genotyping was added so that TCR occurrence patterns could be studied. HLA typing included class I and class II loci at four-digit resolution. Because of strong linkage in the cohort, a few DR-DQ haplotypes were treated as single units for association and clustering. Besides the first cohort of 550 to 750 subjects, a separate validation cohort made up of roughly 120 different subjects was used. Every discovery cohort repertoire had been produced on one sequencing platform. To decide whether each TCR beta V gene segment behaved as functional or pseudogenic, an earlier analysis of approximately 620 of the donors relied on high-throughput TCR beta sequencing. In a later genetic analysis, genome-wide SNP genotypes for 398 of the 666 donors were used, and that subset was treated as a discovery cohort. The number of typed donors differed by locus: about 620-640 for A, B, C, DRB1 and DQB1; some 540 for DQA1; around 580 for DPA1; and about 450 for DPB1. Among the approximately 400 genotyped donors, around 81% belonged to the genetic ancestry cluster associated with self-reported Caucasian donors. Donor age, sex, ethnicity and CMV serostatus were compiled together with the repertoire data. The study combined high-throughput TCR immunosequencing, statistical association of individual TCRs with disease status, and machine learning to predict cytomegalovirus infection status. Approximately 300 gigabases of sequencing data and around 85 million unique TCR sequences made up an early release that covered under 750 HLA-typed donors. The aim of the study was to test whether cataloging public T cell receptors could identify signatures of past pathogen exposure.

The paper as a whole reports these results and caveats: Only TCR beta chains were sequenced in this cohort, and the absence of alpha or paired-chain data limited detectable features. Immune exposure information for the cohort was limited to CMV serostatus. Most TCR sequences were observed very rarely across donors, whereas some public TCRs were present in many individuals. In a later analysis, HLA-associated TCR beta chains showed more clonal expansion and lower generation probabilities than non-associated chains that were equally common. In an earlier analysis of 587 of the donors, most TCR beta V segments were observed in productive rearrangements about 90% or about 30% of the time, broadly matching IMGT annotations. Because counts were too low, seventeen rarely observed V segments, including chromosome 9 orphons, were excluded from the earlier analysis of around 640 of the donors. Because HLA typing was missing for some donors at each locus, association tests included only the typed subset. The classifier was reported to diagnose cytomegalovirus status with high specificity and sensitivity in both the original cohort and the validation cohort. Most CMV-associated TCR beta chains appeared to be HLA-restricted in a later analysis, and the HLA associations seemed to be driven largely by CMV exposure. When HLA alleles, especially DR and DQ, strongly co-occurred, TCR associations were difficult to assign to individual alleles. According to a later genetic analysis, donors in an Asian-associated ancestry cluster had fewer N-insertions in productive TCRs than the roughly 660-donor mean. At a false discovery rate of 0.05, a later analysis linked some 17,000 TCR beta sequences to specific HLA alleles. A further reported finding was that TCR beta sequences accurately predicted the HLA-A and HLA-B alleles for most subjects in the first cohort. According to a later analysis, parvovirus B19, influenza, CMV and Epstein-Barr virus appeared linked to several top co-occurrence clusters. Presence/absence analyses assumed roughly uniform sequencing depth across donors, an assumption that may not hold. The study gave a list of roughly 150 TCR beta chains associated with cytomegalovirus. V-gene and J-gene trimming of TCR beta chains was associated with a missense DCLRE1C variant in a later genetic analysis, and the association was replicated in an independent cohort. Correlated functional status among segregating V segments might reflect linkage disequilibrium, but an unknown experimental factor could not be ruled out. A later analysis found that TCR association rates varied across HLA loci, with DRB1 alleles showing the most associated TCRs and HLA-C alleles the fewest. In vitro tests confirmed that a few of the cytomegalovirus-associated TCR beta chains recognize cytomegalovirus antigens. The sequencing pipeline was judged likely to have produced a cluster of highly shared sequence variants as a technical artifact. Some IMGT-functional V segments, including TRBV6-2 and TRBV6-3, could not be distinguished by the 87-base-pair reads and were therefore excluded. According to the authors, the approach could potentially be generalized to other disease states and immunological phenotypes.

The protocol used for the library was the immunoSEQ multiplex PCR assay. The multiplex PCR relied on a mix of 60 forward primers for TCR Vbeta segments and 13 reverse primers for TCR Jbeta segments. The CDR3 region of rearranged TCR beta genes was amplified from genomic DNA by a multiplex PCR assay. The Illumina HiSeq System was used to sequence the amplified TCR beta libraries as 87-base-pair reads. For the original study's pipeline: A later analysis tallied around 82 million unique TCR beta chains across the 650 to 750 repertoires, and approximately 12 million of those chains were shared by two or more donors. To remove PCR and sequencing errors, raw reads were error-corrected and collapsed into unique sequences using a nearest-neighbor algorithm that merged closely related sequences. Alignment of CDR3 sequences to IMGT reference sequences was used to assign V, D and J gene segments. For a sequence to be retained, a match of at least six nucleotides to both a V gene segment and a J gene segment was required. A rearrangement was called productive if the CDR3 had no stop codons and remained in frame with V and J, and every other rearrangement was called non-productive. CDR3 was defined according to IMGT convention as the region running from the second conserved V-encoded cysteine to the conserved J-encoded phenylalanine. In an earlier analysis of roughly 610 of the donors, sequences lacking an unambiguous match to a single V gene segment were excluded. In an earlier analysis of about 590 of the donors, a V segment was called functional when productive rearrangements were above 56.7%, and segregating when the standard deviation between donors exceeded 5%. To diagnose cytomegalovirus status from the catalog of TCR beta chain sequences, a statistical classification framework was built. In a later analysis, TCR nucleotide sequences were compared against IMGT/GENE-DB human TR gene sequences so that V and J genes could be assigned. The TCRdist pipeline was used in a later analysis to assign CDR3 sequences and most-parsimonious VDJ recombination scenarios. In a later analysis, each TCR beta chain was defined by its CDR3 amino acid sequence together with its V-gene family, and reads lacking a unique V-gene family were excluded. A later analysis removed several hundred highly shared, low-generation-probability nucleotide sequences to deal with suspected cross-contamination and a sequencing artifact. A later analysis calculated a clonal expansion index for each public chain from normalized within-repertoire ranks of inferred template counts. A later analysis computed generation probabilities with a VDJ recombination model fitted to out-of-frame rearrangements, and checked the results against IGoR. In a later analysis, hypergeometric tests were used to score TCR-TCR, TCR-HLA and TCR-CMV co-occurrence, with a repertoire-size bias correction applied to TCR pairs. To estimate false discovery rates, a later analysis permuted the HLA or CMV assignments 20 times. In a later analysis, co-occurring TCRs were grouped using DBSCAN, with TCRdist sequence similarity added in when clustering inside HLA-allele-positive subsets. Repertoires with fewer than 30,000 or more than 120,000 public chains, plus five repertoires with anomalous nucleotide sharing, were excluded from co-occurrence clustering. TCRdb provides this immuneACCESS table in a form limited to in-frame rearrangements. Some clones are lacking; in checked studies, under half of them reflect an unresolved V gene, and why the rest are absent is not known. V, J and clone size are taken as reported in that table, and D and trimming were inferred from the DNA itself. In this sample the table shows 150,000 to 200,000 clones, around 81% of which occur a single time. The top ten constitute around 2% of the sample.

From the germline V gene, CDR1 is SGHRS and CDR2 is YFSETQ. Clipping removes 3 bases from V and 6 bases from J, with 5 as the unmatched junction base count. The CDR3 goes from the cysteine to the phenylalanine over 15 residues. Only the CDR3 region is kept as DNA, spanning 45 bases read in frame from base 1. As to this clone: No antigen is known for it. No much larger clone is present one base from it, and per-base qualities are unavailable.

The cohort was made up of roughly 670 healthy bone marrow donors. At the time of sampling, every cohort member was nominally healthy, though immune exposures that went unrecorded were likely present. The donor tested CMV seropositive and was one of the 289 seropositive cohort members. Every donor gave a peripheral blood sample, and the peripheral blood mononuclear cells from that sample were used for TCR beta sequencing. The Qiagen DNeasy Blood Extraction Kit was used to extract genomic DNA from the blood cell samples. The source of this sequence is a woman younger than 30 in good health and CMV-seropositive. Sequencing was carried out using PBMCs. Rearrangement joined TRBV5-1 to TRBJ1-4; TRBD1 aligns with 10 central bases. The DNA sequence is TGCGCCAGCAGCTCGCTAGGGACAGGGGATGAAAAACTGTTTTTT. Its translation is CASSSLGTGDEKLFF.